The 18 T cell receptor beta chains listed next were all sequenced from one sample in a study of cytomegalovirus exposure and HLA in healthy donors. The PCR contained 60 Vbeta and 13 Jbeta primers. Sequencing was performed with immunoSEQ multiplex PCR; in TCRdb, only in-frame clones are kept and a portion is missing. Among 180,000 or so clones listed, roughly 77% were seen once. The sample was PBMCs. Receptor source: a woman aged 25 to 39 in good health and CMV-seropositive.

The V and J genes are TRBV6-1 and TRBJ2-3; 8 bases agree with TRBD2. The CDR3 contains 14 residues. The trim removed 4 bases at V and 5 bases at J, leaving 5 bases unmatched. The germline gives CDR1 MNHNS, CDR2 SASEGT. The CDR3 DNA follows: TGTGCCAGCAGTGGGACGGGGGGGGGAGATACGCAGTATTTT. This encodes CASSGTGGGDTQYF.

This rearrangement joins TRBV5-1 to TRBJ2-3; TRBD2 agrees at 10 bases. V lost 6 bases, J lost 1 base, and 2 bases stayed unmatched. Germline lookup yields CDR1 SGHRS and CDR2 YFSETQ. The CDR3 runs 14 residues. The CDR3 DNA reads as TGCGCCAGCACCACTAGCGGGGGCACAGATACGCAGTATTTT. This encodes CASTTSGGTDTQYF.

V usage is TRBV7-2 and J usage is TRBJ2-7, with D maybe TRBD1 (6 bases). The CDR3 length is 13 residues. Germline-derived CDR1 and CDR2 are SGHTA and FQGNSA. Trimming cost V 5 bases and J 2 bases, with 10 bases left between them. As DNA, the CDR3 is TGTGCCAGCAGCACAGGGATCACCTACGAGCAGTACTTC. Translation: CASSTGITYEQYF.

The chain couples TRBV2 to TRBJ1-2, with D maybe TRBD1 (6 bases). V gave up 4 bases and J gave up 2 bases, with 8 bases separating them. Germline CDR1 SNHLY, CDR2 FYNNEI. This CDR3 region has 13 residues. The CDR3 spells CASSVDRNYGYTF. The CDR3 DNA sequence: TGTGCCAGCAGTGTTGACAGGAACTATGGCTACACCTTC.

This rearrangement joins TRBV5-6 to TRBJ2-1; 9 bases align to TRBD2. This CDR3 spans 16 amino acids. Germline V gives CDR1 SGHDT, CDR2 YYEEEE. V shed 2 bases and J 5 bases; nucleotides not matched to a gene: 8. The CDR3 DNA reads as TGTGCCAGCAGCTTACCCGGGACTAGCTTTGACAATGAGCAGTTCTTC. It is translated as CASSLPGTSFDNEQFF.

This chain uses TRBV14 with TRBJ2-5, with D perhaps TRBD2 (5 bases). Germline V gene data show CDR1 as SGHDN and CDR2 as FVKESK. With 0 bases removed from V and 5 bases from J, the gap between germline ends came to 10 bases. The CDR3 contains 14 residues. CDR3 sequence reads: CASSQERVGETQYF. DNA for the CDR3: TGTGCCAGCAGCCAAGAGAGGGTAGGGGAGACCCAGTACTTC.

V and J are TRBV18 and TRBJ2-5, with TRBD2 as a possible D gene (5 bases). Trimming left V 5 bases short and J 1 base short, with 8 bases between. The CDR3 is 13 residues long. CDR1 and CDR2 from the germline V gene are KGHSH and LQKENI. This chain's CDR3 is CASSYGVQETQYF. In DNA form, the CDR3 reads TGTGCCAGCTCATACGGGGTCCAAGAGACCCAGTACTTC.

The rearrangement links TRBV4-1 to TRBJ2-5; 13 nucleotides match TRBD2. Losses at the gene ends were 5 bases for V and 5 bases for J; bases not matched to a gene: 5. Germline V gene data show CDR1 as MGHRA and CDR2 as YSYEKL. The CDR3 has 15 amino acids. As DNA, the CDR3 is TGCGCCAGCAGCGTTACTAGCGGGGGGGCTGAGACCCAGTACTTC. Amino acids: CASSVTSGGAETQYF.

The chain recombines TRBV4-3 with TRBJ2-3; TRBD1 might be the D (5 bases). The V gene lost 0 bases and the J gene lost 6 bases, with 10 bases spanning the gap. Germline CDR1 reads LGHNA; CDR2 reads YSLEER. There are 14 residues in the CDR3. The DNA for the CDR3 is TGCGCCAGCAGCCAAGATGGGCAGGGCGATACGCAGTATTTT. Its translation: CASSQDGQGDTQYF.

The V gene is TRBV5-1, the J gene TRBJ2-3; D might be TRBD2 (5 bases). This CDR3 spans 16 amino acids. CDR1 and CDR2 (germline): SGHRS, YFSETQ. V was pared by 3 bases and J by 6 bases, with 20 bases between. The CDR3 is CASSSLVAVRGDTQYF. The CDR3 DNA reads as TGCGCCAGCAGCTCCCTCGTAGCAGTCCGAGGGGATACGCAGTATTTT.

J is TRBJ2-5 and V is TRBV15; 10 nucleotides match TRBD1. V lost 5 bases to trimming and J lost 1 base; unmatched junction nucleotides: 4. The CDR3 extends over 15 amino acids. Germline loops: CDR1 LNHNV, CDR2 YYDKDF (reference sequence). This CDR3 reads CATSPRTGGQETQYF. The CDR3 nucleotides read TGTGCCACCAGCCCGCGGACAGGGGGCCAAGAGACCCAGTACTTC.

This clone appeared a single time. The chain combines TRBV30 with TRBJ1-2, with D possibly TRBD1 on 5 matching bases. The CDR3 runs to 10 residues. Germline CDR1 GTSNPN, CDR2 SVGIG (reference sequence). V was shortened by 8 bases and J by 14 bases, with 18 bases between the two germline ends. CDR3 nucleotides: TGTGCCGCCTCGAGTGGGGCGTTAACCTTC. This codes for CAASSGALTF.

The J gene is TRBJ2-7, the V gene TRBV7-9; D perhaps matches TRBD2 (5 bases). Germline V CDR1 and CDR2: SEHNR, FQNEAQ (reference sequence). Between the trimmed V and J ends, which lost 5 bases and 3 bases, there was a span of 17 bases. CDR3 length equals 15 residues. CDR3: CASSPKSGKYYEQYF. The CDR3 DNA sequence: TGTGCCAGCAGCCCCAAATCCGGGAAATACTACGAGCAGTACTTC.

The chain combines TRBV7-9 with TRBJ2-7, with unresolved D. Trimming stripped 2 bases from V and 0 bases from J, with 11 bases between. CDR3 length equals 15 residues. From germline, CDR1 is SEHNR and CDR2 FQNEAQ (reference sequence). The CDR3 sequence is CASSLNQVTSYEQYF. The CDR3, as DNA: TGTGCCAGCAGCTTAAATCAGGTAACCTCCTACGAGCAGTACTTC.

The CDR3: CASSGVGAGRAQPQHF. The CDR3 DNA reads TGTGCCAGCAGTGGGGTTGGGGCCGGGAGGGCTCAGCCCCAGCATTTT. The chain employs TRBV2 and TRBJ1-5; D is possibly TRBD1 (5 bases). V was trimmed by 4 bases and J by 6 bases, leaving 19 bases between them. The CDR3 contains 16 residues. CDR1 and CDR2 (germline): SNHLY, FYNNEI.

CDR3 DNA: TGTGCCAGCAGCCTGACAGTAGATAATTCACCCCTCCACTTT. The encoded protein is CASSLTVDNSPLHF. V usage is TRBV18 and J usage is TRBJ1-6, with D possibly TRBD1 on 5 matching bases. This CDR3 has 14 residues. V was shortened by 8 bases and J by 5 bases, with 13 bases between the two germline ends. In germline, CDR1 is KGHSH, CDR2 LQKENI.

This chain joins TRBV11-3 and TRBJ2-7; 7 positions match TRBD1. Germline V gene sequence: CDR1 SGHNT, CDR2 YENEEA. With 0 bases clipped from V and 2 bases from J, the junction kept 1 base outside the gene matches. The CDR3 covers 14 residues. CDR3 loop: CASSLDQGAYEQYF. Here the CDR3 DNA reads TGTGCCAGCAGCTTAGACCAGGGGGCCTACGAGCAGTACTTC.

The chain carries TRBV4-1 and TRBJ1-3; 10 bases map to TRBD1. Losses at the gene ends were 2 bases for V and 3 bases for J; bases not matched to a gene: 7. There are 17 residues in the CDR3. The germline V gene encodes CDR1 MGHRA and CDR2 YSYEKL. In DNA, the CDR3 is TGCGCCAGCAGCCAACCCGGACAGGGGGGTTTTGGAAACACCATATATTTT. Translating gives CASSQPGQGGFGNTIYF.